This T cell receptor beta chain was sequenced for a study of cytomegalovirus exposure and HLA in healthy donors. Study-level points and caveats: There were three CMV-associated chains whose specificity for CMV antigens was confirmed in vitro. Investigators reported around 150 TCR beta chains as tied to cytomegalovirus.

The CDR3 covers 16 residues. The V gene lost 0 bases and the J gene lost 0 bases, with 9 bases spanning the gap. Germline V gene lookup returns CDR1 KGHSH and CDR2 LQKENI. The table came from immunoSEQ multiplex PCR; TCRdb's copy has only in-frame clones and leaves some out. The sample includes around 190,000 clones, more than 70% of them seen just once. The donors were part of the validation cohort of 100 to 150 subjects. That cohort was separate from the first cohort, which comprised some 670 subjects. As for this clone: Its specificity is unknown.

The chain has TRBV18 and TRBJ2-1; D is unclear. The sequenced material came from PBMCs. The clonotype comes from a woman aged 18-29 years in good health and CMV-seronegative. The CDR3 here is CASSPPGQSSYNEQFF. DNA of the CDR3: TGTGCCAGCTCACCACCGGGCCAGAGCTCCTACAATGAGCAGTTCTTC.